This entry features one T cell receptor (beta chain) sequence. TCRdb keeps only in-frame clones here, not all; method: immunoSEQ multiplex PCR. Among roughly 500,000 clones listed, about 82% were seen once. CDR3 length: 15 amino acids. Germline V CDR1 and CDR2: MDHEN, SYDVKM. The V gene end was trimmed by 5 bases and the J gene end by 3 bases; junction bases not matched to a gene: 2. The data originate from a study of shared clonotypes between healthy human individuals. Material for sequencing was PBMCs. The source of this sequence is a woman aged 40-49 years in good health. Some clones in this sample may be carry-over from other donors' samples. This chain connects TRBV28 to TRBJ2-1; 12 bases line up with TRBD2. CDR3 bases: TGTGCCAGCAGTCTAGCGGGAGGGATCTACAATGAGCAGTTCTTC. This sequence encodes CASSLAGGIYNEQFF.